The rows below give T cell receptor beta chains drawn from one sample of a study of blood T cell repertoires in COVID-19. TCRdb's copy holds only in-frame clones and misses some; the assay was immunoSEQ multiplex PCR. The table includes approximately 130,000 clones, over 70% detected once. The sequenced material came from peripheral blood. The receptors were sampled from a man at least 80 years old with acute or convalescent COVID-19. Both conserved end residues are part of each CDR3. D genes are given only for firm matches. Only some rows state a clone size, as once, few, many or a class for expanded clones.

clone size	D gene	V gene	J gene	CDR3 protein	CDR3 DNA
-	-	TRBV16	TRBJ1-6	CASSQFSGGNSPLHF	TGTGCCAGCAGCCAATTTTCGGGGGGAAATTCACCCCTCCACTTT
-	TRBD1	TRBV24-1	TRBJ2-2	CATSDSGTGRTGELFF	TGTGCCACCAGTGATTCAGGGACAGGGCGCACCGGGGAGCTGTTTTTT
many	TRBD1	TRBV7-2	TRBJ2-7	CASSRTGTSYEQYF	TGTGCCAGCAGCCGGACAGGTACATCCTACGAGCAGTACTTC
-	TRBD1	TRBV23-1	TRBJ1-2	CASSRSTRQFMGQLLSDYGYTF	TGCGCCAGCAGCCGATCGACCCGCCAATTTATGGGACAGTTGTTGAGCGACTATGGCTACACCTTC
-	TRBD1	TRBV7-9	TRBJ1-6	CASRLDRGSSPLHF	TGTGCCAGCAGACTCGACAGGGGTAGTTCACCCCTCCACTTT
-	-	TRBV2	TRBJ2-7	CASRRAGYEQYF	TGTGCCAGCAGGAGGGCCGGCTACGAGCAGTACTTC
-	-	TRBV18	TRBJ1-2	CASSPPNRVHGYTF	TGTGCCAGCTCACCACCGAACAGGGTTCACGGCTACACCTTC
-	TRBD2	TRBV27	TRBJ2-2	CARSFGGGLAGELFF	TGTGCCCGCAGTTTCGGGGGGGGGCTCGCCGGGGAGCTGTTTTTT
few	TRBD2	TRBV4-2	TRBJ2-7	CASSVLPSGGLPYEQYF	TGTGCCAGCAGCGTCCTACCTAGCGGGGGCCTCCCCTACGAGCAGTACTTC
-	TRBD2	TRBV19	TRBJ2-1	CASSISLGGEKDNEQFF	TGTGCCAGTAGTATAAGCCTGGGGGGGGAGAAGGACAATGAGCAGTTCTTC
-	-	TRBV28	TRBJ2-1	CASSLTLLTLYNEQFF	TGTGCCAGCAGTCTCACCCTGTTGACACTTTACAATGAGCAGTTCTTC
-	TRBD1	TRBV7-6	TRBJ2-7	CASTYTLRSGTGTYEQYF	TGTGCCAGCACCTACACACTACGATCAGGGACAGGGACCTACGAGCAGTACTTC
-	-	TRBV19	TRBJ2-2	CASMPRTRTGELFF	TGTGCCAGTATGCCTAGAACCAGAACCGGGGAGCTGTTTTTT
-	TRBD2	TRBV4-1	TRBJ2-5	CASSQDLAGGTEWETQYF	TGCGCCAGCAGCCAAGATCTAGCGGGGGGGACGGAGTGGGAGACCCAGTACTTC
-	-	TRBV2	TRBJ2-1	CASGGASYNEQFF	TGTGCCAGCGGGGGGGCCTCCTACAATGAGCAGTTCTTC
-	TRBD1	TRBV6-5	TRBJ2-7	CASSDLWDSRREQYF	TGTGCCAGCAGCGACCTTTGGGACAGTCGGCGCGAGCAGTACTTC
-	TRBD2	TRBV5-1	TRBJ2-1	CASSLVWGGLAVNNEQFF	TGCGCCAGCAGCTTGGTTTGGGGCGGCCTAGCGGTGAACAATGAGCAGTTCTTC
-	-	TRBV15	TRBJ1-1	CATSSPGQITEAFF	TGTGCCACCAGCAGTCCCGGACAGATCACTGAAGCTTTCTTT
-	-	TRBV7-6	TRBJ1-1	CASSTRPSGNTEAFF	TGTGCCAGCAGCACACGACCGTCGGGGAACACTGAAGCTTTCTTT
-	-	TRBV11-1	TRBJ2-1	CASSQYSEQFF	TGTGCCAGCAGCCAGTACAGTGAGCAGTTCTTC
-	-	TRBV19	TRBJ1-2	CASSMGSQEATYYGYTF	TGTGCCAGTAGTATGGGGAGCCAAGAGGCTACCTACTATGGCTACACCTTC
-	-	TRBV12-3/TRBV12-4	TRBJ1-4	CASRDSRNEKLFF	TGTGCCAGCAGAGACAGTCGGAATGAAAAACTGTTTTTT
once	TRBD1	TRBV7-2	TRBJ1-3	CASSTRDRPSGNTIYF	TGTGCCAGCAGCACCCGGGACAGGCCCTCTGGAAACACCATATATTTT
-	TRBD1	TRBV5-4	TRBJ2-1	CASSSPDRGNEQFF	TGTGCCAGCAGCTCACCGGACAGGGGAAATGAGCAGTTCTTC
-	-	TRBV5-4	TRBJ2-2	CASSFSSAGTGELFF	TGTGCCAGCAGCTTCAGCTCCGCGGGAACCGGGGAGCTGTTTTTT
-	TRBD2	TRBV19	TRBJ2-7	CASSAGLTYEQYF	TGTGCCAGTAGTGCGGGACTAACCTACGAGCAGTACTTC
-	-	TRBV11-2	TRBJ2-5	CASSSWNGGETQYF	TGTGCCAGCAGCTCCTGGAACGGAGGAGAGACCCAGTACTTC